The rows below give T cell receptor beta chains drawn from one sample of a study of shared clonotypes between healthy human individuals. Libraries were prepared by immunoSEQ multiplex PCR; TCRdb keeps only in-frame clonotypes and omits some of them. The sample records roughly 1 million clones, around 82% being singletons. Sequencing was performed on memory CD4+ T cells from PBMCs. These TCRs come from a man between 18 and 29 years old in good health. Some clones in this sample may be carry-over from other donors' samples. CDR3s leave out the opening cysteine and the closing phenylalanine or tryptophan. Size tells how often a clone was seen (once, few, many) or the class of an expanded clone, and some rows leave it out.

CDR3aa | v_gene | abundance
ASSPAVGTYEQY | TRBV7-8 | .
ASSNRNTIY | TRBV6-5 | few
ASSAMRTGGFQPQH | TRBV2 | .
ASSTGTVGNTIY | TRBV19 | .
ASSPRGGAETQY | TRBV7-2 | .
ASSPREGPNIQY | TRBV9 | .
ASSLPGTGNMYEQY | TRBV28 | .
ASSVPSGRAYEQY | TRBV2 | .
ASSPGGGSGNTIY | TRBV9 | .
ASSRTDSNQPQH | TRBV28 | .
ASSLGGTNSYNEQF | TRBV5-1 | few
SVRQSQETQY | TRBV29-1 | .
ASRSTSGRDTQY | TRBV5-1 | .
ASSEQEKGDEQF | TRBV7-3 | .
SVVRGGRAADTQY | TRBV29-1 | once
ASSPTTAGDTGELF | TRBV18 | once
ASRRQGTRTDTQY | TRBV28 | .
ASSLDVYTGELF | TRBV27 | .
AWTVRPQETQY | TRBV30 | .